The subject of this entry is one T cell receptor beta chain. What antigen it recognizes has not been identified. Per-nucleotide qualities are absent, and no much larger clonotype sits a single base away. The data belong to a study of T cell changes during pregnancy in multiple sclerosis (dated by TCRdb to about 2019). Turning to the overall study: The study looked at changes in the T cell repertoire across pregnancy in women with multiple sclerosis.

Libraries were prepared through the immunoSEQ multiplex PCR assay. In TCRdb, the immuneACCESS table is reduced to in-frame sequences with V and J assigned. These tables do not hold every clone; where another copy was compared, an unresolved V gene accounts for under half, and the others remain unexplained. For this sample the table gives 25,000 to 35,000 clones, of which 89% were detected only once. 6.5% to 8.5% of the sample goes to the ten largest clones. The germline V gene specifies SGHNT as CDR1 and YENEEA as CDR2. V and J lose 5 bases and 7 bases, and a span of 15 bases separates them. The CDR3 spans 14 residues, from the cysteine through the phenylalanine. Of the read, only the CDR3 DNA is kept; its 42 bases are in frame from base 1.

The input for sequencing was CD8+ T cells from peripheral blood mononuclear cells, taken in the second trimester of pregnancy. The clonotype originates from a female donor with multiple sclerosis, enrolled in a pregnancy study. Recombination joined TRBV11-3 with TRBJ2-1, with a weak D call of TRBD1 (7 bases match). CDR3 sequence: CASSPRTGGNEQFF. The DNA sequence is given as TGTGCCAGCAGCCCACGGACAGGAGGGAATGAGCAGTTCTTC.